Presented here are 18 T cell receptor beta chains from one specimen sequenced in a study of blood T cell repertoires in COVID-19. Assay used: immunoSEQ multiplex PCR; TCRdb lists only in-frame clones, some missing. The sample carries under 200,000 clones, more than 70% recorded once. The specimen sequenced was PBMCs or T cells enriched from blood (not recorded which). These receptors all stem from a man between 60 and 75 years old who had recovered from COVID-19.

V and J are TRBV14 and TRBJ2-7, with D tentatively TRBD2 (5 bases). The CDR3 totals 14 residues. V was cut by 4 bases and J by 1 base, with 11 bases left in between. Per germline, CDR1 SGHDN and CDR2 FVKESK. In DNA, the CDR3 is TGTGCCAGCAGCCTAGGCAGAGGGTCCTACGAGCAGTACTTC. It codes for CASSLGRGSYEQYF.

The chain employs TRBV9 and TRBJ2-5; TRBD2 matches 8 bases. The junction had 2 bases not matched to a gene; V was cut back by 2 bases and J by 2 bases. The CDR3 sequence is 14 residues long. Germline-derived CDR1 and CDR2 are SGDLS and YYNGEE. The CDR3 DNA reads as TGTGCCAGCAGCGTGGGGACTAGACAAGAGACCCAGTACTTC. Its translation: CASSVGTRQETQYF.

This chain joins TRBV7-9 and TRBJ2-7; perhaps TRBD1 as D (5 bases). The CDR3 runs 13 residues. CDR1 is SEHNR, CDR2 FQNEAQ, per germline (reference sequence). V lost 1 base to trimming and J lost 6 bases, with 10 bases between them. CDR3 sequence reads: CASSLDQGSEQYF. In DNA, the CDR3 is TGTGCCAGCAGCTTAGATCAGGGTAGCGAGCAGTACTTC.

This chain uses TRBV29-1 with TRBJ2-1; perhaps TRBD2 as D (6 bases). Germline V gene data show CDR1 as SQVTM and CDR2 as ANQGSEA. V was trimmed by 7 bases and J by 2 bases, leaving 15 bases between them. The CDR3 has 14 amino acids. CDR3 sequence: CSAPTSLPYNEQFF. CDR3 bases: TGCAGCGCGCCGACTAGTTTACCCTACAATGAGCAGTTCTTC.

J is TRBJ1-1 and V is TRBV14; D is uncertain. The V and J ends lost 3 bases and 0 bases respectively, with 5 bases between them. Germline CDR1 SGHDN, CDR2 FVKESK. CDR3 length: 13 residues. The CDR3 loop is CASSHNLNTEAFF. CDR3 coding DNA: TGTGCCAGCAGCCATAATCTGAACACTGAAGCTTTCTTT.

The chain links TRBV5-6 to TRBJ2-7; tentatively, D is TRBD1 (6 bases). Germline-derived CDR1 and CDR2 are SGHDT and YYEEEE. The germline V and J ends were trimmed by 1 base and 2 bases, with 16 bases remaining between them. The length of the CDR3 is 16 residues. DNA of the CDR3: TGTGCCAGCAGCTTGCTTACGCAGGGGCTACCCTACGAGCAGTACTTC. The encoded protein is CASSLLTQGLPYEQYF.

The V call is TRBV27, the J call TRBJ2-1; TRBD2 agrees at 11 bases. Germline-derived CDR1 and CDR2 are MNHEY and SMNVEV (reference sequence). J lost 6 bases, V lost 6 bases, and 1 base had no gene match. The CDR3 totals 13 residues. The CDR3 DNA sequence: TGTGCCAGCAGACTAGCGGGAGTCAATGAGCAGTTCTTC. Protein: CASRLAGVNEQFF.

The chain carries TRBV30 and TRBJ1-2; D is possibly TRBD1 (5 bases). Trimming pared 4 bases from V and 7 bases from J, leaving 13 bases between. The CDR3 sequence is 12 residues long. Germline V gene data show CDR1 as GTSNPN and CDR2 as SVGIG (reference sequence). The CDR3 loop reads CAWIRAGGGYTF. The CDR3 nucleotides read TGTGCCTGGATCAGGGCCGGCGGTGGCTACACCTTC.

The rearrangement joins TRBV4-2 to TRBJ2-7; perhaps TRBD1 as D (5 bases). This CDR3 has 16 amino acids. Germline V lookup: CDR1 LGHNA, CDR2 YNFKEQ. Trimming stripped 0 bases from V and 3 bases from J, with 15 bases between. CDR3 sequence reads: CASSQDHGQGYYEQYF. The CDR3, as DNA: TGTGCCAGCAGCCAAGATCATGGTCAGGGATACTACGAGCAGTACTTC.

This chain links TRBV6-1 with TRBJ1-2, with D perhaps TRBD1 (5 bases). Trimming left V 3 bases short and J 4 bases short, with 21 bases between. CDR1 and CDR2 (germline): MNHNS, SASEGT. The CDR3 is 17 amino acids. CDR3 residues: CASSDPRAGKGTYGYTF. In DNA form, the CDR3 reads TGTGCCAGCAGTGATCCGAGGGCGGGGAAGGGGACCTATGGCTACACCTTC.

The gene calls are TRBV19 and TRBJ2-6; no reliable D call. The germline gives CDR1 LNHDA, CDR2 SQIVND (reference sequence). The CDR3 has 13 amino acids. Trimming stripped 5 bases from V and 4 bases from J, with 6 bases between. CDR3 protein: CASSAGGANVLTF. CDR3 DNA: TGTGCCAGTAGTGCAGGCGGGGCCAACGTCCTGACTTTC.

This chain uses TRBV3-1 (or the pseudogene TRBV3-2) with TRBJ2-1; 11 nucleotides match TRBD2. CDR3 size: 19 residues. J lost 4 bases, V lost 4 bases, and 15 bases had no gene match. Germline V gene lookup returns CDR1 LGHDT and CDR2 YNNKEL (reference sequence). CDR3 protein: CASSPKTSLAGGFYNEQFF. DNA for the CDR3: TGTGCCAGCAGCCCAAAGACCTCTTTAGCGGGAGGGTTTTACAATGAGCAGTTCTTC.

V and J are TRBV29-1 and TRBJ1-5; unclear D gene. CDR1 and CDR2 (germline): SQVTM, ANQGSEA. The CDR3 runs to 13 residues. Trimming took 4 bases from V and 5 from J, leaving 12 bases between them. CDR3 sequence (DNA): TGCAGCGTTGGTTCGGGTGGATATCAGCCCCAGCATTTT. Translating gives CSVGSGGYQPQHF.

J is TRBJ2-1 and V is TRBV10-3, with TRBD2 matching over 9 bases. The CDR3 has 19 amino acids. Losses at the gene ends were 4 bases for V and 4 bases for J; bases not matched to a gene: 17. CDR1 is ENHRY, CDR2 SYGVKD, per germline. The CDR3 loop is CAISVNQPSGRWGYNEQFF. The CDR3 DNA sequence: TGTGCCATCAGTGTCAACCAACCCAGCGGGAGGTGGGGATACAATGAGCAGTTCTTC.

This chain links TRBV11-2 with TRBJ1-2; D not resolved. The CDR3 totals 16 residues. V was trimmed by 2 bases and J by 4 bases, leaving 17 bases between them. Germline CDR1 SGHAT, CDR2 FQNNGV. CDR3 in amino acids: CASSLFPGSSSYGYTF. Here the CDR3 DNA reads TGTGCCAGCAGCTTATTCCCGGGTTCCTCTAGCTATGGCTACACCTTC.

J is TRBJ2-5 and V is TRBV10-2, with 11 bases identical to TRBD2. With 10 bases clipped from V and 1 base from J, the junction kept 11 bases outside the gene matches. CDR1 is WSHSY and CDR2 is SAAADI in the germline V gene. The CDR3 is made up of 16 amino acids. The CDR3 coding sequence is TGCGCCATACTAGCGGGGGCCACACAAATCCAAGAGACCCAGTACTTC. Its protein is CAILAGATQIQETQYF.

The chain recombines TRBV5-4 with TRBJ2-7; D may be TRBD2 (6 bases). Germline lookup yields CDR1 SGHNT and CDR2 YYREEE (reference sequence). This CDR3 is built from 16 residues. Trimming removed 3 bases at V and 1 base at J, with 17 bases between. The CDR3 sequence is CASSSGVGQISYEQYF. DNA for the CDR3: TGTGCCAGCAGCTCGGGAGTTGGACAAATATCCTACGAGCAGTACTTC.

The chain links TRBV7-9 to TRBJ1-1; D is uncertain. Trimming removed 2 bases from V and 0 bases from J, with 10 bases in between. Germline V gene sequence: CDR1 SEHNR, CDR2 FQNEAQ (reference sequence). The CDR3 sequence is 15 residues long. CDR3 sequence reads: CASSLPTGMNTEAFF. In DNA, the CDR3 is TGTGCCAGCAGCTTACCCACCGGGATGAACACTGAAGCTTTCTTT.